This T cell receptor beta chain was sequenced for a study of cytomegalovirus exposure and HLA in healthy donors (TCRdb year 2017). About the full investigation: An earlier analysis of fewer than 750 of the donors reported about 260 Gb of sequence data and 90 million to 120 million unique TCR beta sequences obtained from 180 million or so T cells. Roughly 300 gigabases of sequencing data and approximately 85 million unique TCR sequences were included in an early release covering about 620 HLA-typed donors. Among the 398 genotyped donors, around 79% belonged to the genetic ancestry cluster associated with self-reported Caucasian donors. The aim of the study was to test whether cataloging public T cell receptors could identify signatures of past pathogen exposure. The study used immunosequencing to profile the T cell repertoires of more than 650 subjects and linked those repertoires to cytomegalovirus serostatus. A separate validation cohort of approximately 130 different subjects was used in addition to the 666-subject first cohort. To predict cytomegalovirus infection status, the study combined high-throughput TCR immunosequencing, statistical association of individual TCRs with disease status, and machine learning. To study patterns of TCR occurrence, a later analysis re-analyzed previously published TCR beta repertoires from several hundred donors and added high-resolution HLA genotyping. The later analysis used no new phenotypic data to find candidate immune exposures, relying instead on TCR beta sequences and their occurrence across donors. An earlier analysis of 587 of the donors used high-throughput TCR beta sequencing to judge whether each TCR beta V gene segment behaved as functional or pseudogenic. Alongside the repertoire data, information on donor age, sex, ethnicity and CMV serostatus was compiled. A later genetic analysis took genome-wide SNP genotypes for 398 of the 666 donors and used that subset as a discovery cohort. All discovery cohort repertoires had been generated on a single sequencing platform. HLA typing covered class I and class II loci at four-digit resolution. The number of donors typed differed by locus, with about 629-640 for A, B, C, DRB1 and DQB1, around 500 for DQA1, 600 to 610 for DPA1, and some 440 for DPB1. A handful of DR-DQ haplotypes were handled as single units for association and clustering because linkage in the cohort was strong. Across about 380 genotyped donors of the cohort, an average of roughly 250,000 unique TCR beta nucleotide sequences per donor were sequenced, and approximately 17% of those sequences were non-productive.

Study-level results and caveats: Compared with equally common non-associated chains, HLA-associated TCR beta chains in a later analysis were more clonally expanded and had lower generation probabilities. In a later genetic analysis, a missense DCLRE1C variant was associated with V-gene and J-gene trimming of TCR beta chains, and the association was replicated in an independent cohort. Roughly uniform sequencing depth across donors was assumed in presence/absence analyses, although this assumption may not hold. Assigning TCR associations to individual alleles was difficult when HLA alleles, especially DR and DQ, strongly co-occurred. According to a later analysis, most CMV-associated TCR beta chains appeared to be HLA-restricted, and the HLA associations seemed to be driven largely by CMV exposure. It was suggested by the authors that the approach could potentially be generalized to other disease states and immunological phenotypes. Some IMGT-functional V segments, including TRBV6-2 and TRBV6-3, could not be distinguished by the 87-base-pair reads and were therefore excluded. Correlated functional status among segregating V segments might reflect linkage disequilibrium, but an unknown experimental factor could not be ruled out. Because HLA typing was unavailable for some donors at each locus, only the typed subset was used in association tests. In a later analysis, TCR association rates were found to vary across HLA loci, with the most associated TCRs seen for DRB1 alleles and the fewest for HLA-C alleles. A further reported finding was that TCR beta sequences accurately predicted the HLA-A and HLA-B alleles for most subjects in the first cohort. In an earlier analysis of 500 to 650 of the donors, most TCR beta V segments appeared in productive rearrangements about 87% or about 30% of the time, broadly matching IMGT annotations. Approximately 18 rarely observed V segments, including chromosome 9 orphons, were excluded from the earlier analysis of about 600 of the donors because counts were too low. In a later genetic analysis, fewer N-insertions in productive TCRs were reported among donors in an Asian-associated ancestry cluster than the approximately 710-donor mean. The sequencing pipeline was judged likely to have produced a cluster of highly shared sequence variants as a technical artifact. This cohort had only TCR beta chains sequenced, and the lack of alpha or paired-chain data limited which features could be detected. In a later analysis, 15,000 to 20,000 TCR beta sequences were associated with specific HLA alleles at a false discovery rate of 0.05. In the study, 150 to 200 TCR beta chains were listed as associated with cytomegalovirus. Several of the top co-occurrence clusters appeared to be linked to parvovirus B19, influenza, CMV and Epstein-Barr virus, according to a later analysis. In vitro tests confirmed that a few of the cytomegalovirus-associated TCR beta chains recognize cytomegalovirus antigens. Immune exposure information for the cohort was limited to CMV serostatus. Cytomegalovirus status was reported to be diagnosed by the classifier with high specificity and sensitivity in both the original and validation cohorts. Across donors, most TCR sequences were observed very rarely, whereas some public TCRs were present in many individuals.

The CDR3 spans 15 residues, from the cysteine through the phenylalanine. Only the CDR3 portion is preserved as DNA: 45 bases, with reading frame beginning at the first base. Per the germline V gene, SGHVS is the CDR1 and FQNEAQ is the CDR2. Clipping removes 4 bases from V and 5 bases from J, with 8 as the unmatched junction base count. The method was the immunoSEQ multiplex PCR assay. The multiplex PCR relied on a mix of 60 forward primers for TCR Vbeta segments and 13 reverse primers for TCR Jbeta segments. The CDR3 region of rearranged TCR beta genes was amplified from genomic DNA by a multiplex PCR assay. The amplified TCR beta libraries were sequenced on the Illumina HiSeq System as 87-base-pair reads. Per the authors' processing: A later analysis counted some 74 million unique TCR beta chains across the 500 to 850 repertoires, and some 12 million of these chains were shared by at least two donors. A nearest-neighbor algorithm error-corrected the raw reads and collapsed the reads into unique sequences, merging closely related sequences to remove PCR and sequencing errors. To assign V, D and J gene segments, CDR3 sequences were aligned to IMGT reference sequences. For a sequence to be retained, at least a six-nucleotide match to both a V gene segment and a J gene segment was required. A rearrangement was called productive if the CDR3 had no stop codons and remained in frame with V and J, and every other rearrangement was called non-productive. Following IMGT convention, CDR3 was defined as the stretch from the second conserved V-encoded cysteine to the conserved J-encoded phenylalanine. The earlier analysis of about 620 of the donors excluded sequences that lacked an unambiguous match to a single V gene segment. In an earlier analysis of around 590 of the donors, a V segment was called functional when productive rearrangements were above 56.7%, and segregating when the standard deviation between donors exceeded 5%. A statistical classification framework was built for diagnosing cytomegalovirus status from the catalog of TCR beta chain sequences. A later analysis assigned V and J genes by comparing TCR nucleotide sequences with IMGT/GENE-DB human TR gene sequences. The TCRdist pipeline was used in a later analysis to assign CDR3 sequences and most-parsimonious VDJ recombination scenarios. In a later analysis, every TCR beta chain was defined by the combination of its CDR3 amino acid sequence and its V-gene family, and reads without a unique V-gene family were dropped. To address suspected cross-contamination and a sequencing artifact, a later analysis removed around 590 highly shared, low-generation-probability nucleotide sequences. For each public chain, a later analysis derived a clonal expansion index from normalized ranks of inferred template counts within each repertoire. A later analysis computed generation probabilities with a VDJ recombination model fitted to out-of-frame rearrangements, and checked the results against IGoR. In a later analysis, hypergeometric tests were used to score TCR-TCR, TCR-HLA and TCR-CMV co-occurrence, with a repertoire-size bias correction applied to TCR pairs. In a later analysis, false discovery rates were estimated by permuting HLA or CMV assignments 20 times. In a later analysis, co-occurring TCRs were grouped using DBSCAN, with TCRdist sequence similarity added in when clustering inside HLA-allele-positive subsets. For co-occurrence clustering, repertoires with fewer than 30,000 or more than 120,000 public chains were excluded, along with five repertoires with anomalous nucleotide sharing. Here the immuneACCESS table is served through TCRdb, limited to in-frame sequences with V and J called. Missing clones are a known gap in these copies; in checked studies unresolved V genes cover under half, and the rest lacks a known reason. That table supplies the V and J calls and clone size; D and trimming were determined from the DNA. This sample holds more than 110,000 clones; about 80% were observed only once. The ten largest clones take up approximately 4% of the sample.

The cohort consisted of 666 healthy bone marrow donors. At the time of sampling, every cohort member was nominally healthy, though immune exposures that went unrecorded were likely present. The donor was CMV seronegative and was included in the group of hundreds of seronegative cohort members. Every donor gave a peripheral blood sample, and the peripheral blood mononuclear cells from that sample were used for TCR beta sequencing. The Qiagen DNeasy Blood Extraction Kit was used to extract genomic DNA from the blood cell samples. Points on this clone: The clone's antigen remains unknown. Per-base quality was not reported, and no clone a single base away is much larger than it.

The specimen sequenced was PBMCs. The TCR was taken from a man younger than 35 in good health and CMV-seronegative. Recombination connected TRBV7-8 to TRBJ1-1; 9 nucleotides in the junction match TRBD1. The CDR3 is CASSSPTGGVTEAFF. The nucleotide sequence is TGTGCCAGCAGCTCCCCGACAGGGGGAGTTACTGAAGCTTTCTTT.